This is a list of T cell receptor beta chains from one sample in a study of pediatric ulcerative colitis. The method was immunoSEQ multiplex PCR; TCRdb's version includes in-frame clones alone and lacks a portion of them. The data hold about 37,000 clones, with roughly four fifths observed a single time. Material for sequencing was gut tissue. Receptors were obtained from a boy aged 5-17 years with severe ulcerative colitis. Each CDR3 is given with its conserved first and last residue. D genes are given only for firm matches. Size is stated for part of the rows, as once, few or many counts, or as a class when the clone is expanded.

TRBD2,.,TRBV4-1,TRBJ2-3,CASSQNPGLAGAHTTDTQYF,TGCGCCAGCAGCCAAAACCCGGGACTAGCGGGGGCCCACACCACAGATACGCAGTATTTT
.,.,TRBV6-1,TRBJ2-7,CASTPRGYEQYF,TGTGCCAGCACCCCCAGGGGCTACGAGCAGTACTTC
TRBD1,.,TRBV5-4,TRBJ1-2,CASRLTGGRFYGYTF,TGTGCCAGCAGGTTGACAGGGGGAAGATTCTATGGCTACACCTTC
TRBD2,.,TRBV18,TRBJ2-5,CASSPGGAGEETQYF,TGTGCCAGCTCACCCGGAGGAGCGGGAGAAGAGACCCAGTACTTC
TRBD1,.,TRBV5-1,TRBJ1-1,CASSSGQGNTEAFF,TGCGCCAGCAGCTCGGGACAGGGGAACACTGAAGCTTTCTTT
TRBD1,once,TRBV7-6,TRBJ1-2,CASSLEVGDREDYGYTF,TGTGCCAGCAGCTTAGAAGTGGGGGACAGGGAGGACTATGGCTACACCTTC
TRBD2,few,TRBV19,TRBJ2-5,CASSRTSGGRETQYF,TGTGCCAGTAGTCGGACTAGCGGGGGGCGTGAGACCCAGTACTTC
TRBD1,.,TRBV9,TRBJ2-1,CASSVAGTGDNEQFF,TGTGCCAGCAGCGTAGCTGGGACAGGGGACAATGAGCAGTTCTTC
.,once,TRBV18,TRBJ1-3,CASSPGGRAGNTIYF,TGTGCCAGCTCACCAGGTGGCAGGGCTGGAAACACCATATATTTT
.,.,TRBV6-1,TRBJ1-1,CASSDDSRVPRGAFF,TGTGCCAGCAGTGACGACAGCCGGGTCCCTCGTGGGGCTTTCTTT
.,.,TRBV2,TRBJ1-1,CASSFDGNTEAFF,TGTGCCAGCAGTTTCGACGGGAACACTGAAGCTTTCTTT
.,.,TRBV18,TRBJ2-5,CASSPTSETQYF,TGTGCCAGCTCACCTACTTCCGAGACCCAGTACTTC
.,.,TRBV6-1,TRBJ2-7,CASRGTWAGEQYF,TGTGCCAGCAGGGGGACATGGGCAGGCGAGCAGTACTTC
.,once,TRBV19,TRBJ1-3,CASSIGSVNTIYF,TGTGCCAGTAGTATTGGGTCGGTGAACACCATATATTTT
.,few,TRBV4-1,TRBJ1-2,CASSQDLVGLRGYTF,TGCGCCAGCAGCCAAGATCTGGTGGGACTGCGAGGCTACACCTTC
.,.,TRBV6-5,TRBJ2-1,CASSQTESSYNEQFF,TGTGCCAGCAGCCAGACGGAGAGTTCCTACAATGAGCAGTTCTTC
TRBD1,few,TRBV2,TRBJ1-5,CASIVDRGADNQPQHF,TGTGCCAGCATTGTAGACAGGGGTGCAGATAATCAGCCCCAGCATTTT
TRBD1,.,TRBV10-3,TRBJ2-3,CAIRLDRGSTDTQYF,TGTGCCATCAGACTTGACAGGGGGAGCACAGATACGCAGTATTTT
TRBD2,.,TRBV10-3,TRBJ2-5,CAISESTASGGQETQYF,TGTGCCATCAGTGAGTCGACGGCTAGCGGGGGACAAGAGACCCAGTACTTC
TRBD1,.,TRBV4-1,TRBJ2-3,CASSQGGGQKKIKQYF,TGCGCCAGCAGCCAAGGTGGGGGACAGAAAAAAATAAAGCAGTATTTT
.,.,TRBV9,TRBJ1-5,CASSFRVGYQPQHF,TGTGCCAGCAGCTTCAGGGTTGGATATCAGCCCCAGCATTTT
.,.,TRBV9,TRBJ1-3,CASSVAVGGNTIYF,TGTGCCAGCAGCGTAGCCGTCGGTGGAAACACCATATATTTT
.,.,TRBV29-1,TRBJ1-2,CSVTSGGYTF,TGCAGCGTTACTAGCGGGGGCTACACCTTC
.,once,TRBV7-9,TRBJ1-4,CASSSQGEKLFF,TGTGCCAGCAGCTCGCAGGGTGAAAAACTGTTTTTT
.,.,TRBV11-1,TRBJ2-7,CASSNSRTEPYEQYF,TGTGCCAGCAGCAATTCCAGGACAGAGCCCTACGAGCAGTACTTC
TRBD1,.,TRBV7-6,TRBJ1-2,CASSLGFWTGDYGYTF,TGTGCCAGCAGCTTAGGCTTCTGGACAGGGGACTATGGCTACACCTTC
.,.,TRBV5-6,TRBJ1-2,CASSQILRGGYTF,TGTGCCAGCAGTCAAATTCTCAGGGGTGGCTACACCTTC
TRBD1,.,TRBV4-2,TRBJ2-5,CASSLGQGETQYF,TGTGCCAGCAGCCTGGGACAGGGAGAGACCCAGTACTTC
TRBD1,.,TRBV7-9,TRBJ2-3,CASSQDRGTDTQYF,TGTGCCAGCAGCCAGGACAGGGGCACAGATACGCAGTATTTT
.,.,TRBV7-6,TRBJ1-3,CASSLGQGSGNTIYF,TGTGCCAGCAGCTTGGGACAAGGCTCTGGAAACACCATATATTTT
TRBD1,.,TRBV27,TRBJ2-6,CASSPPGQGVSGANVLTF,TGTGCCAGCAGCCCACCGGGACAGGGGGTCTCTGGGGCCAACGTCCTGACTTTC
.,.,TRBV19,TRBJ2-5,CASSAGWGVGEETQYF,TGTGCCAGTAGTGCCGGGTGGGGGGTTGGAGAAGAGACCCAGTACTTC
TRBD2,.,TRBV4-1,TRBJ2-1,CASSLGTSGGYNEQFF,TGCGCCAGCAGCCTCGGGACTAGCGGGGGGTACAATGAGCAGTTCTTC
.,.,TRBV27,TRBJ2-2,CASSHYTGELFF,TGTGCCAGCAGTCACTACACCGGGGAGCTGTTTTTT
.,.,TRBV19,TRBJ1-5,CASSIVRGRGSNQPQHF,TGTGCCAGTAGTATAGTTAGGGGCAGGGGTAGCAATCAGCCCCAGCATTTT
TRBD1,few,TRBV27,TRBJ1-2,CASSSPATGQGYTF,TGTGCCAGCAGTTCCCCTGCGACAGGGCAAGGCTACACCTTC
.,.,TRBV29-1,TRBJ1-4,CSVASADTTAANEKLFF,TGCAGCGTTGCATCAGCCGATACGACAGCTGCTAATGAAAAACTGTTTTTT
TRBD2,.,TRBV7-2,TRBJ2-3,CASSLYGTSVTDTQYF,TGTGCCAGCAGCTTGTACGGGACTAGCGTCACAGATACGCAGTATTTT
.,.,TRBV27,TRBJ1-5,CASSLIGQPQHF,TGTGCCAGCAGTTTAATCGGGCAGCCCCAGCATTTT
.,few,TRBV6-1,TRBJ1-3,CASSGGTATLAGNTIYF,TGTGCCAGCAGTGGCGGGACCGCTACTCTGGCTGGAAACACCATATATTTT
TRBD1,.,TRBV5-1,TRBJ2-7,CASSRDRVSYEQYF,TGCGCCAGCAGCCGGGACAGGGTTTCCTACGAGCAGTACTTC
TRBD1,.,TRBV2,TRBJ1-1,CAIRFGRGPTEAFF,TGTGCCATCAGGTTCGGCAGGGGGCCCACTGAAGCTTTCTTT
.,.,TRBV7-9,TRBJ1-5,CASRDDGHPYQPQHF,TGTGCCAGCAGGGATGATGGACATCCCTATCAGCCCCAGCATTTT
.,few,TRBV29-1,TRBJ2-3,CSAYGGSADTQYF,TGCAGCGCTTATGGGGGTTCAGCAGATACGCAGTATTTT
.,.,TRBV13,TRBJ2-7,CASSYRDEQYF,TGTGCCAGCAGCTACCGCGACGAGCAGTACTTC
TRBD1,.,TRBV11-2,TRBJ2-5,CASSFTTGGRETQYF,TGTGCCAGCAGCTTTACAACAGGGGGACGGGAGACCCAGTACTTC
.,.,TRBV19,TRBJ2-3,CASSMVESVTDTQYF,TGTGCCAGTAGTATGGTGGAGAGCGTAACAGATACGCAGTATTTT